These 10 T cell receptor beta chains were all obtained from the same sample, sequenced in a study of blood T cell repertoires in COVID-19. Method: immunoSEQ multiplex PCR; TCRdb's copy keeps in-frame clones and lacks some. Found here are a few hundred thousand clones, approximately 87% of them singletons; the top ten hold around 1.9%. The specimen was PBMCs or T cells enriched from blood (not recorded which). These receptors all come from a man in his forties in a cohort exposed to, infected with or recovered from COVID-19 (not recorded which).

The genes are TRBV10-2 and TRBJ1-3; tentatively, D is TRBD1 (6 bases). The germline V and J ends were trimmed by 0 bases and 4 bases, with 7 bases remaining between them. Germline loops: CDR1 WSHSY, CDR2 SAAADI. The CDR3 sequence is 14 residues long. CDR3 amino acids: CASSESGTGNTIYF. DNA of the CDR3: TGCGCCAGCAGTGAGTCTGGGACAGGAAACACCATATATTTT.

The chain recombines TRBV27 with TRBJ1-1; a possible D gene is TRBD1 (6 bases). Trimming left V 7 bases short and J 2 bases short, with 14 bases between. This CDR3 is built from 14 residues. Germline CDR1 reads MNHEY; CDR2 reads SMNVEV (reference sequence). The CDR3 nucleotides are TGTGCCAGCACCGATCCGACAGGAAACACTGAAGCTTTCTTT. Translating it yields CASTDPTGNTEAFF.

V and J are TRBV19 and TRBJ2-7; TRBD2 matches at 12 bases. Unmatched junction bases numbered 5, after V lost 2 bases and J lost 6 bases. Germline lookup yields CDR1 LNHDA and CDR2 SQIVND (reference sequence). The CDR3 totals 15 residues. The CDR3 region is CASSITASGRGEQYF. CDR3 sequence (DNA): TGTGCCAGTAGTATAACGGCTAGCGGGAGGGGCGAGCAGTACTTC.

CDR3 nucleotides: TGCAGCGTTGATGTCAGGAACATGAACACTGAAGCTTTCTTT. It specifies CSVDVRNMNTEAFF. The chain has TRBV29-1 and TRBJ1-1, with no clear D. The CDR3 extends over 14 amino acids. V dropped 3 bases and J dropped 0 bases, with 11 bases sitting between them. Germline V gene lookup returns CDR1 SQVTM and CDR2 ANQGSEA. The full variable domain, its missing parts supplied by reference TRBV29-1 and TRBJ1-1, is SAVISQKPSRDICQRGTSLTIQCQVDSQVTMMFWYRQQPGQSLTLIATANQGSEATYESGFVIDKFPISRPNLTFSTLTVSNMSPEDSSIYLCSVDVRNMNTEAFFGQGTRLTVV.

This sequence joins TRBV4-1 and TRBJ2-3; D is undetermined. This CDR3 has 14 amino acids. Germline CDR1 MGHRA, CDR2 YSYEKL. Trimming pared 2 bases from V and 2 bases from J, leaving 8 bases between. The CDR3 protein is CASSQPVSTDTQYF. The CDR3, as DNA: TGCGCCAGCAGCCAACCGGTTTCCACAGATACGCAGTATTTT.

V gene TRBV19 combines with J gene TRBJ1-5; 9 bases are a match to TRBD1. Germline V lookup: CDR1 LNHDA, CDR2 SQIVND (reference sequence). V shed 7 bases and J 6 bases; nucleotides not matched to a gene: 7. This CDR3 has 14 residues. The CDR3 here is CASKTGQGSQPQHF. The CDR3 bases are TGTGCCAGTAAAACGGGACAGGGATCTCAGCCCCAGCATTTT. Full variable domain (missing parts from reference TRBV19 and TRBJ1-5): DGGITQSPKYLFRKEGQNVTLSCEQNLNHDAMYWYRQDPGQGLRLIYYSQIVNDFQKGDIAEGYSVSREKKESFPLTVTSAQKNPTAFYLCASKTGQGSQPQHFGDGTRLSIL.

V gene TRBV19 combines with J gene TRBJ2-7; D possibly corresponds to TRBD1 (6 bases). The germline V gene has CDR1 LNHDA and CDR2 SQIVND (reference sequence). The CDR3 length is 12 residues. The V end was cut by 1 base, the J end by 9 bases, with 10 bases between. In nucleotides, the CDR3 is TGTGCCAGTAGTATAGGCCAGGGGCTGCAGTACTTC. Protein: CASSIGQGLQYF.

In this sample, this clone turned up a few times. This chain joins TRBV28 and TRBJ1-1; D remains ambiguous. This CDR3 is built from 14 residues. Germline V lookup: CDR1 MDHEN, CDR2 SYDVKM. Trimming stripped 7 bases from V and 1 base from J, with 13 bases between. The CDR3 nucleotides are TGTGCCAGCATTAACAGCCTCGGGAACACTGAAGCTTTCTTT. Amino acids: CASINSLGNTEAFF.

The chain links TRBV30 to TRBJ2-7, with TRBD1 identical over 7 bases. The J segment lost 0 bases and the V segment lost 4 bases, leaving 6 bases of the junction unmatched. The CDR3 has 14 residues. Germline lookup yields CDR1 GTSNPN and CDR2 SVGIG (reference sequence). The CDR3 sequence: CAWKRGLLSYEQYF. The CDR3 coding sequence is TGTGCCTGGAAAAGGGGGCTCCTCTCCTACGAGCAGTACTTC.

CDR3 sequence (DNA): TGTGCCAGCAGCCCTCAAGGGGGAGTGAATCAGCCCCAGCATTTT. It translates to CASSPQGGVNQPQHF. The chain joins TRBV7-8 to TRBJ1-5; D perhaps matches TRBD1 (6 bases). The germline V gene has CDR1 SGHVS and CDR2 FQNEAQ. The CDR3 extends over 15 amino acids. V gave up 5 bases and J gave up 4 bases, with 15 bases separating them.